This TCR beta chain was documented in a study of shared clonotypes between healthy human individuals. General study points: Sampling included only blood; tissue repertoires likely differ. Several donors shared around 5.1% of their naive CD4 clonotypes.

Sequencing used immunoSEQ multiplex PCR; TCRdb keeps in-frame clones, though not all of them. The repertoire has 2 million to 2.5 million clones, 90% to 95% of them found once; the top ten carry around 0.4%. About this clone: Its antigen is as yet unknown.

Germline CDR1 SGDLS, CDR2 YYNGEE. The CDR3 has 12 amino acids. V lost 1 base, J lost 9 bases, and 3 bases stayed unmatched. The material sequenced was naive CD4+ T cells from PBMCs. Subset here: CD45RA+ positively selected. The chain couples TRBV9 to TRBJ2-5; 7 bases match TRBD1. The clonotype originates from a young man in good health. Some clones in this sample may be carry-over from other donors' samples. The CDR3 DNA is TGTGCCAGCAGCGTAAGAGGACAGGCCCAGTACTTC. Translated, it gives CASSVRGQAQYF.